This T cell receptor (beta chain) emerged from a study of blood T cell repertoires in COVID-19 (dated by TCRdb to about 2020). For the study in its entirety: The collaborator samples originated in the United States, Italy and Spain and spanned the acute and convalescent phases of COVID-19. The dataset comprised deeply sampled blood TCRbeta repertoires from subjects exposed to, actively infected with, or recovered from COVID-19. The samples were drawn from the first 160 participants of the ongoing ImmuneRACE study and from some 1,300 subjects provided by 6 global collaborators. The sample metadata nearly always contained a de-identified subject ID, COVID-19 status, age in years and sex. Where HLA class I and class II types were available, the types were taken from metadata supplied by the sample provider, not from assay-based typing. The repertoires were released in a freely available public database intended as a resource for research on the immune response to SARS-CoV-2. The material from the prospective study consisted of cDNA or gDNA derived from T cells, B-cell-depleted T cells, or PBMCs.

The immunoSEQ Assay, a bias-controlled multiplex PCR, was used to amplify TCRbeta CDR3 regions from genomic DNA. In the authors' own workflow: The number of nucleated cells in each sample was estimated by amplification of reference gene primers within the assay. To quantify the absolute abundance of each unique TCRbeta CDR3 rearrangement, sequence reads were collapsed and filtered. For each sample, productive Simpson clonality was calculated as the square root of Simpson's diversity index over productive rearrangements. As stored in TCRdb, this immuneACCESS dataset retains in-frame rearrangements with V and J assigned. A fraction of the clones does not appear; measured against another copy, unresolved V genes explain less than half of the discrepancy, and the remainder lacks a known reason. The DNA gave D and trimming, while V, J and clone size come from that table. The sample includes around 400,000 clones, with approximately 90% observed a single time. Roughly 0.9% of the sample lies in the top ten.

Participants in the prospective study were aged about 18 to 100 years, lived in 20 to 25 United States geographic areas, and enrolled through a virtual design. In the prospective study, participants were assigned to cohorts based on the clinical history participants reported in a screening survey and a study questionnaire. A participant counted as exposed if, within 2 weeks of entering the study, that participant had been in contact with someone who had a PCR-confirmed or clinician-diagnosed COVID-19 case. Each participant in the prospective study had whole blood, serum and a nasopharyngeal or oropharyngeal swab collected by mobile phlebotomists. Participants in the prospective study had the option to provide additional blood draws and questionnaires over an approximately 2-month period. Before DNA extraction, prospective study blood samples were shipped either frozen or at room temperature. The paper as a whole reports these results and caveats: The quantity of clinical and demographic metadata differed by source and by participant and was supplied without curation.

With respect to this clone: Its antigen is unknown. One base away there is no much larger clone; base qualities are not given.

This clonotype was sampled from a woman in her thirties or forties who had been exposed to COVID-19. The sample was PBMCs or T cells enriched from blood (not recorded which).

CDR3 region: CASSQGWDRLWPQHF. The nucleotide sequence reads as follows: TGTGCCAGCAGTCAGGGGTGGGACAGGCTATGGCCCCAGCATTTT. This chain joins TRBV6-5 to TRBJ1-5; 8 bases in the junction line up with TRBD1. Inclusive of the bounding cysteine and phenylalanine, the CDR3 is 15 residues long. The sequence is cut down to CDR3 DNA, 45 bases in frame from base 1. The germline V gene encodes CDR1 MNHEY and CDR2 SVGAGI. Ends trimmed: V by 5 bases, J by 9 bases; bases unmatched to a gene: 12.